This record looks at one T cell receptor (beta chain) sequence and its context. Trimming shortened V by 0 bases and J by 2 bases, and 13 bases separated the two germline ends. The CDR3 is 16 residues long. Germline values: CDR1 WSHSY, CDR2 SAAADI. Sequencing was performed with immunoSEQ multiplex PCR; in TCRdb, only in-frame clones are kept and a portion is missing. Here the sample spans 70,000 or so clones, around 89% being singletons. The data are from a study of blood T cell repertoires in COVID-19. Study details: Sources were T cells, B-cell-depleted T cells, or PBMCs; the material itself was cDNA or gDNA.

The sample was peripheral blood. V and J are TRBV10-2 and TRBJ1-2; D not resolved. This clonotype was sampled from a man in his 60s with acute or convalescent COVID-19. The chain's CDR3 is CASSESRGPANYGYTF. In nucleotides, the CDR3 is TGCGCCAGCAGTGAGTCAAGAGGGCCGGCGAACTATGGCTACACCTTC.